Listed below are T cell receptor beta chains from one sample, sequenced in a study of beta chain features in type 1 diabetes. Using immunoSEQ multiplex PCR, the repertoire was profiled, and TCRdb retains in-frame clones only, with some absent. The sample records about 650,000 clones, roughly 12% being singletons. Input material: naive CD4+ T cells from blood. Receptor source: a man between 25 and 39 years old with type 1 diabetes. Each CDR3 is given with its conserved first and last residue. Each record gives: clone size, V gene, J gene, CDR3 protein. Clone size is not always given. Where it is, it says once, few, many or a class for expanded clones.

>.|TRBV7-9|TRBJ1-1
CASTVYTNTEAFF
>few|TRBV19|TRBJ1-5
CASRLRGQGNQPQHF
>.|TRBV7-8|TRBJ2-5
CASSLYRGLGETQYF
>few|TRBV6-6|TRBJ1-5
CASSYDGRFNQPQHF
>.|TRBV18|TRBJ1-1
CASSPPDRDEGEAFF
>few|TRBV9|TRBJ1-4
CASSAGARDEKLFF
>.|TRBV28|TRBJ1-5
CASSQTDSNQPQHF
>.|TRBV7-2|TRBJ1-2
CASSTTGTDPFITF
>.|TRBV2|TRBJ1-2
CASNGQGINYGYTF
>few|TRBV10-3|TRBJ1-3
CAINGGNTIYF
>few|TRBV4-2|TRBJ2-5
CASSQEASPPQETQYF
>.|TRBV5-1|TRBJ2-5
CASSSGQGGETQYF
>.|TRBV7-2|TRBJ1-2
CASSLGVNYGYTF
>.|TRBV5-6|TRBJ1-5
CASSPWTGGEPQHF
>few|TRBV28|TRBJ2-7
CASSPQGRSYEQYF
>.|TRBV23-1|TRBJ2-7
CASSQLSARSVDEQYF
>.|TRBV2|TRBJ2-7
CASSLGSYEQYF
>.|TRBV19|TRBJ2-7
CASSPSGGADEQYF
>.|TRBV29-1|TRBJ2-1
CSVERGAAHNEQFF
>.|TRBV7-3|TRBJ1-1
CASSSGEIGEAFF
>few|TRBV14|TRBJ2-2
CASRERTNTGELFF
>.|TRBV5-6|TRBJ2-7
CASSRAGAGGEQYF
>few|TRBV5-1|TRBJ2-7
CASSQLAGTGVSEQYF
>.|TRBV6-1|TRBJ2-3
CASSEVGTGLPDTQYF
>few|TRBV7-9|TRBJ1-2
CASSLGGSLGYTF
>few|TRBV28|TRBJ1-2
CASSSPSAGEDYGYTF
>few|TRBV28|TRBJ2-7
CASKVPVSYEQYF
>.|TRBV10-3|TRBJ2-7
CAISVPASYEQYF
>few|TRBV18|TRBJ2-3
CASSPNQQDTQYF
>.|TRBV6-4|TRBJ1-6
CASKDSLGTLHF
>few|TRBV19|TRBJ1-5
CASSIYTGDQPQHF
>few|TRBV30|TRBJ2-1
CAWSVGAGNEQFF
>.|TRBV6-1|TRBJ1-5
CASYLGGEQPQHF
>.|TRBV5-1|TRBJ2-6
CASSLEAAGANVLTF
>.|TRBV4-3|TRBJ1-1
CASSPYYRGMNTEAFF
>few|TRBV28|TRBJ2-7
CASSQGPTNEQYF
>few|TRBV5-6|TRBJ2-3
CASSLDAGGGTQYF
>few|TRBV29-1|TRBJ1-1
CSVAGGAFDTEAFF
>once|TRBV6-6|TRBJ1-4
CASSARGAEKLFF
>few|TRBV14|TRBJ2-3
CASSPIIFSRTATGTDTQYF
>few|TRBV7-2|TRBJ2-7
CASSRTGGAYEQYF
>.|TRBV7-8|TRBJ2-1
CASSYSGGSGAYNEQFF
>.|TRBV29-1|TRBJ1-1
CSVRTGTGGTEAFF
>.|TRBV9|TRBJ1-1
CASSPQTGRSTEAFF
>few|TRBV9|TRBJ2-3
CASSVLGLAGGSSTDTQYF
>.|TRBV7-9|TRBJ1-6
CASSFDQGLSPLHF
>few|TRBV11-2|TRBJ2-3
CASSLAGGTDTQYF
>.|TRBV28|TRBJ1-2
CASSLNRGLGYTF
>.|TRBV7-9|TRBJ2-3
CASSSGGHSSHTQYF
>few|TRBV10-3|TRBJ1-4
CAISEDNEKLFF
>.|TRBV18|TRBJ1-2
CASSPRQGKTNYGYTF